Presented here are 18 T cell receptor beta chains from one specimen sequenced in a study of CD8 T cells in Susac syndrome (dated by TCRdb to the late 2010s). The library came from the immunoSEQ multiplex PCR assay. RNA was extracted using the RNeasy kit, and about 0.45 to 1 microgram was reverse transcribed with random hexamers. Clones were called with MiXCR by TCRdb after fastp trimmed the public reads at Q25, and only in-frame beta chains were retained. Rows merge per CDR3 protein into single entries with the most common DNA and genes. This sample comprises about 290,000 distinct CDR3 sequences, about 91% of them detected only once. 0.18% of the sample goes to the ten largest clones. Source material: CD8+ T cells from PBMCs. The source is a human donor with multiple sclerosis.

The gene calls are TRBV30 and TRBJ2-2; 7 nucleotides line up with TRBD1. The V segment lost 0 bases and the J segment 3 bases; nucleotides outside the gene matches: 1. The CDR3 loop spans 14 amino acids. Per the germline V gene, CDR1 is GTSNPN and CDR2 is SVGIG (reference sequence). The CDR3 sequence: CAWSVGTDTGELFF. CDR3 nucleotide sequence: TGTGCCTGGAGTGTGGGGACAGACACCGGGGAGCTGTTTTTT.

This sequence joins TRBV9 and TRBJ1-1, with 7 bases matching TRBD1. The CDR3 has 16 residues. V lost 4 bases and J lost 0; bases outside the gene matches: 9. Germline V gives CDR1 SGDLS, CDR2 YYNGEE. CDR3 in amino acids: CASSPRTGFMNTEAFF. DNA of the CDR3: TGTGCCAGCAGCCCGCGGACAGGTTTCATGAACACTGAAGCTTTCTTT. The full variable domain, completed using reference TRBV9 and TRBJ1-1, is DSGVTQTPKHLITATGQRVTLRCSPRSGDLSVYWYQQSLDQGLQFLIQYYNGEERAKGNILERFSAQQFPDLHSELNLSSLELGDSALYFCASSPRTGFMNTEAFFGQGTRLTVV.

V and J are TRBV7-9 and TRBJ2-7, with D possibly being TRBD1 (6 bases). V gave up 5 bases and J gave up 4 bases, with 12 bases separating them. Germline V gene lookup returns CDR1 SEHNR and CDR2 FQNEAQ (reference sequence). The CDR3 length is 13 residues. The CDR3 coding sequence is TGTGCCAGCAGCGGACAGCCATGGTACGAGCAGTACTTC. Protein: CASSGQPWYEQYF. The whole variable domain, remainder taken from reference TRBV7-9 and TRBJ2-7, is DTGVSQNPRHKITKRGQNVTFRCDPISEHNRLYWYRQTLGQGPEFLTYFQNEAQLEKSRLLSDRFSAERPKGSFSTLEIQRTEQGDSAMYLCASSGQPWYEQYFGPGTRLTVT.

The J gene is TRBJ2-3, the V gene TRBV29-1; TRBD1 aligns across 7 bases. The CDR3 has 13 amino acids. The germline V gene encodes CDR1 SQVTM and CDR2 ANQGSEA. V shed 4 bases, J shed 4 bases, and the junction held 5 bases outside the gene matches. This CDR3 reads CSVAPTGADTQYF. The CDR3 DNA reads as TGCAGCGTTGCCCCAACAGGGGCAGATACGCAGTATTTT.

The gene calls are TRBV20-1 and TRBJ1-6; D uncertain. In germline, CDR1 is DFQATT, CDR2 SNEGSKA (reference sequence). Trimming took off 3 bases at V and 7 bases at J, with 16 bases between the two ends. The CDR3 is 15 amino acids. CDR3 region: CSASEAGRVNSPLHF. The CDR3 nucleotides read TGCAGTGCTAGTGAAGCGGGGAGGGTGAATTCACCCCTCCACTTT.

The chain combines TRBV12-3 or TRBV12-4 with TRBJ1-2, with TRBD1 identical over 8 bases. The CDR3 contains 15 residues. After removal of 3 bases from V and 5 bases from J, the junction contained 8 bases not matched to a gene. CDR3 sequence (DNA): TGTGCCAGCAGTTTTGCCTCAGGGGGCTCATATGGCTACACCTTC. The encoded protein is CASSFASGGSYGYTF.

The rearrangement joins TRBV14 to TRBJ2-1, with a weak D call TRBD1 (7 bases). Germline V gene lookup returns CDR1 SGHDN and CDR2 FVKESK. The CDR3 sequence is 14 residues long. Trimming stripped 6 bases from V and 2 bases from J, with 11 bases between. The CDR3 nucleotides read TGTGCCAGCAGACCAGGGGGGACCTACAATGAGCAGTTCTTC. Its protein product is CASRPGGTYNEQFF. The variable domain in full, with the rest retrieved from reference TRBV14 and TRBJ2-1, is EAGVTQFPSHSVIEKGQTVTLRCDPISGHDNLYWYRRVMGKEIKFLLHFVKESKQDESGMPNNRFLAERTGGTYSTLKVQPAELEDSGVYFCASRPGGTYNEQFFGPGTRLTVL.

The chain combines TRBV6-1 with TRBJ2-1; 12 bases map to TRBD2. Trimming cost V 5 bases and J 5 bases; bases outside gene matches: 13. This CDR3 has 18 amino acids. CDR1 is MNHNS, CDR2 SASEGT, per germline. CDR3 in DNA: TGTGCCAGCAGTCAATCCCTGACTAGCGGGGGAGGTAACAATGAGCAGTTCTTC. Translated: CASSQSLTSGGGNNEQFF.

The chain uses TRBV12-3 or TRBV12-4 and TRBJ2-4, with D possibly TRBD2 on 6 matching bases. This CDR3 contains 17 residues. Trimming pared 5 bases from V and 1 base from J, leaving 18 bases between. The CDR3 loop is CASSKPGTEGAKNIQYF. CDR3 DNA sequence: TGTGCCAGCAGTAAGCCCGGGACTGAGGGGGCCAAAAACATTCAGTACTTC.

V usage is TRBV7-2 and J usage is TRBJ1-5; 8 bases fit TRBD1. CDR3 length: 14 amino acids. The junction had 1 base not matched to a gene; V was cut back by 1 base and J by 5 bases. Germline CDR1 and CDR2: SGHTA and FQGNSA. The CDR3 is CASSLGTGHQPQHF. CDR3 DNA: TGTGCCAGCAGCTTAGGGACAGGGCATCAGCCCCAGCATTTT.

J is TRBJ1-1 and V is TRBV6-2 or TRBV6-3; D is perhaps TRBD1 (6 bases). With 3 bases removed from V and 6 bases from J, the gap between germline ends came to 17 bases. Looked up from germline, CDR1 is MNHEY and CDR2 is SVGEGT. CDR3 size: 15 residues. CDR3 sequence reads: CASSYLVRGSPEAFF. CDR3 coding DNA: TGTGCCAGCAGTTATTTAGTCAGGGGCAGCCCTGAAGCTTTCTTT.

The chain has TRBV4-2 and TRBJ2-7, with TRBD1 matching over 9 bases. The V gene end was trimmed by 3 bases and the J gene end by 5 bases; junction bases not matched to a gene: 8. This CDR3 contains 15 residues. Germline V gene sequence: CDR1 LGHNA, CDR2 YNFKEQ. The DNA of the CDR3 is TGTGCCAGCAGCCACGATGGGACAGGGAAGAACGAGCAGTACTTC. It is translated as CASSHDGTGKNEQYF.

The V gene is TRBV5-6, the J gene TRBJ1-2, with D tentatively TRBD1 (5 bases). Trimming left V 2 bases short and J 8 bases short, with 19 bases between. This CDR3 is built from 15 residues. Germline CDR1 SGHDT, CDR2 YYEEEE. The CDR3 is CASSFPGNAQGGYTF. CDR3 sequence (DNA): TGTGCCAGCAGCTTCCCCGGCAACGCCCAGGGAGGCTACACCTTC.

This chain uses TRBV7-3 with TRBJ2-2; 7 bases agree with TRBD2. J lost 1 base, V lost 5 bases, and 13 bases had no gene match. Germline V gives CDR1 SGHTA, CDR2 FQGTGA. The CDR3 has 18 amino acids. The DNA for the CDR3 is TGTGCCAGCAGCCCAAGGGTGGTAGGACTAGGGAACACCGGGGAGCTGTTTTTT. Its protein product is CASSPRVVGLGNTGELFF.

DNA of the CDR3: TGCAGCGTTGAAGATAAAACAGCTTTTAATGAAAAACTGTTTTTT. It codes for CSVEDKTAFNEKLFF. The chain has TRBV29-1 and TRBJ1-4; D call uncertain. Germline V gene data show CDR1 as SQVTM and CDR2 as ANQGSEA. The ends were cut back, 0 bases at V and 4 bases at J, with 12 bases in the middle. The CDR3 totals 15 residues.

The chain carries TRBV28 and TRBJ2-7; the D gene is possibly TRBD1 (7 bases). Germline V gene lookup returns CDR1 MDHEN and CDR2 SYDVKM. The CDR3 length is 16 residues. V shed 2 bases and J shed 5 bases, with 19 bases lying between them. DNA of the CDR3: TGTGCCAGCAGTTTAGTAGGAGGAGGGGGCAAGGACGAGCAGTACTTC. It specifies CASSLVGGGGKDEQYF.

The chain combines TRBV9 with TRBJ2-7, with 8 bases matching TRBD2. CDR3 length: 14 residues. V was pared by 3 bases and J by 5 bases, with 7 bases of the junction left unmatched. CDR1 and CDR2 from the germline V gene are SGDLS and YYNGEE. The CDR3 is CASSAVGSGDEQYF. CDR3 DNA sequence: TGTGCCAGCAGCGCCGTTGGTAGCGGGGACGAGCAGTACTTC.

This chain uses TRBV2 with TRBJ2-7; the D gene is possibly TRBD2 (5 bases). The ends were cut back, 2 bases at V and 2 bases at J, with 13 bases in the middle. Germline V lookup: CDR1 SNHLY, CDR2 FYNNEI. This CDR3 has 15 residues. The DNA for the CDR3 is TGTGCCAGCAGTGAAAGTAGGGCTAGCACCTACGAGCAGTACTTC. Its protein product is CASSESRASTYEQYF.